The clone carrying this T cell receptor (beta chain) has a handful of counts. Using its own MiXCR run on the PCR reads, TCRdb lists one record per CDR3 protein. The sample holds hundreds of thousands of distinct CDR3 sequences, about 25% seen once. The source of the sample is a study of molecular identifiers for immune sequencing clone quantification. Germline CDR1 is SGHRS and CDR2 is YFSETQ. V lost 2 bases and J lost 0, with 5 bases in between. The CDR3 loop spans 14 amino acids. This rearrangement joins TRBV5-1 to TRBJ1-4; D unclear. The sequenced material came from naive CD8+ T cells from blood, with Jurkat cell RNA spiked in. Regarding subset: FACS-sorted CD8+CD4-CCR7+CD45RA+ naive T cells. The receptor comes from a human donor in good health. Some libraries in this study had Jurkat cell RNA spiked in. For the CDR3, the DNA is TGCGCCAGCAGCTTCGGGGCAACTAATGAAAAACTGTTTTTT. Amino acids: CASSFGATNEKLFF.